This T cell receptor beta chain was sequenced in a study of blood T cell repertoires in COVID-19. The data were produced by immunoSEQ multiplex PCR, yet TCRdb's version contains in-frame clones alone and is incomplete. The sample holds about 310,000 clones, about 91% seen once. From germline, CDR1 is SEHNR and CDR2 FQNEAQ (reference sequence). The CDR3 covers 14 residues. V lost 4 bases and J lost 8, with 14 bases in between. With regard to this clone: Other DNA sequences in this sample translate to the same CDR3.

The V and J genes are TRBV7-9 and TRBJ1-4; D is ambiguous. The source is a woman aged 40 to 49 who had recovered from COVID-19. The sequencing sample was made of PBMCs or T cells enriched from blood (not recorded which). CDR3 coding DNA: TGTGCCAGCAGCTCTGGGAGGGTGGGAGAAAAACTGTTTTTT. It yields the protein CASSSGRVGEKLFF.